This TCR beta chain stems from a study of blood T cell repertoires in COVID-19. Study context: PBMCs, B-cell-depleted T cells, or T cells provided the cDNA or gDNA that made up the material.

CDR1 SEHNR and CDR2 FQNEAQ come from the germline V gene (reference sequence). This CDR3 region has 14 residues. Trimming took 5 bases from V and 3 from J, leaving 11 bases between them. The data were produced by immunoSEQ multiplex PCR, yet TCRdb's version contains in-frame clones alone and is incomplete. The sample holds approximately 300,000 clones, nearly 90% seen once. The chain has TRBV7-9 and TRBJ1-5; unclear D gene. Sequencing input: PBMCs or T cells enriched from blood (not recorded which). The source is a woman in her late teens or twenties with acute COVID-19. CDR3 residues: CASSRSFANQPQHF. The DNA for the CDR3 is TGTGCCAGCAGCCGCAGTTTCGCCAATCAGCCCCAGCATTTT.